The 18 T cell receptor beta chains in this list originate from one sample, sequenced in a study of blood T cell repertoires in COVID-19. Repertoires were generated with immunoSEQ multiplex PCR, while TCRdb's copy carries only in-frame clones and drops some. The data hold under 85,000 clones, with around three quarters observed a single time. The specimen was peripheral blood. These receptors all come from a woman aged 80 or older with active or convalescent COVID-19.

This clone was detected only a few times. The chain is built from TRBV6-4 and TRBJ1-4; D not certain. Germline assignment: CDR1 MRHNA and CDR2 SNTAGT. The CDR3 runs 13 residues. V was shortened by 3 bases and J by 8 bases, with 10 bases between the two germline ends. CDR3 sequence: CASSERDGEKLFF. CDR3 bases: TGTGCCAGCAGTGAGCGGGATGGAGAAAAACTGTTTTTT.

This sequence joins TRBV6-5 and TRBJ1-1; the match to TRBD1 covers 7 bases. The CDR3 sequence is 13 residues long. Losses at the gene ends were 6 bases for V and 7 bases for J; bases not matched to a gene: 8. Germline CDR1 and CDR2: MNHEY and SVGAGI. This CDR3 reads CASRDPTGVEAFF. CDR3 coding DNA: TGTGCCAGCAGGGATCCTACAGGGGTTGAAGCTTTCTTT.

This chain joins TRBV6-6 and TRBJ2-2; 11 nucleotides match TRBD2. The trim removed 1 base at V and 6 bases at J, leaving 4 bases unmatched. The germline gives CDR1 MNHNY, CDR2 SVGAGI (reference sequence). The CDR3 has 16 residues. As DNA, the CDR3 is TGTGCCAGCAGTTACTTTAGCGGGGGGGAGGCCGGGGAGCTGTTTTTT. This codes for CASSYFSGGEAGELFF.

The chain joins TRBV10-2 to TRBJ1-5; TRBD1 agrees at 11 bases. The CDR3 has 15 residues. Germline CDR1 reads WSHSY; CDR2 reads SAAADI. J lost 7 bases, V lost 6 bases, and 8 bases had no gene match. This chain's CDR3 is CASRDRGPDNQPQHF. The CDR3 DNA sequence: TGCGCCAGCAGGGACAGGGGGCCCGACAACCAGCCCCAGCATTTT.

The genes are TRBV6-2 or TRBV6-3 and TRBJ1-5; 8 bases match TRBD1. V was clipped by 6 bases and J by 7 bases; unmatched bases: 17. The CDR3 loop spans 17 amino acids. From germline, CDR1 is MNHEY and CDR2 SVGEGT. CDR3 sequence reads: CASSPSPLDRGGQPQHF. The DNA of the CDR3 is TGTGCCAGCAGCCCTAGTCCACTCGACAGGGGAGGGCAGCCCCAGCATTTT.

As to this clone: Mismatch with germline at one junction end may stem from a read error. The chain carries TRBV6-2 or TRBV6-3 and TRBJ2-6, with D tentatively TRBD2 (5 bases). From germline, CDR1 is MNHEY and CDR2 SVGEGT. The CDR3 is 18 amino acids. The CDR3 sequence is CASSYSSGSFSRANVLTF. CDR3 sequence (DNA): TGTGCCAGCAGTTACTCTTCGGGAAGCTTCTCTCGGGCCAACGTCCTGACTTTC.

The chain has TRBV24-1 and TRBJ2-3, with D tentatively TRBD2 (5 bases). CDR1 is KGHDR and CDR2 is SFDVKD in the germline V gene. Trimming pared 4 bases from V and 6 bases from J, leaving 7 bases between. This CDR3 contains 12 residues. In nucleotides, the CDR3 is TGTGCCACCAGTGACGTAGCGGATACGCAGTATTTT. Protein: CATSDVADTQYF.

This CDR3 is CATSRDPEETQYF. CDR3 sequence (DNA): TGTGCCACCAGCAGAGATCCAGAAGAGACCCAGTACTTC. The chain employs TRBV15 and TRBJ2-5; no clear D. CDR1 and CDR2 from the germline V gene are LNHNV and YYDKDF (reference sequence). This CDR3 comprises 13 residues. V was cut by 0 bases and J by 3 bases, with 5 bases left in between.

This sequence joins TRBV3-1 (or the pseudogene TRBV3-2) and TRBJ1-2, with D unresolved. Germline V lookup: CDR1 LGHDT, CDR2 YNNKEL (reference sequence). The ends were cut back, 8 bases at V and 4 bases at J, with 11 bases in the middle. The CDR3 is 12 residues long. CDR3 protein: CASHPGSYGYTF. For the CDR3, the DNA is TGTGCCAGCCACCCCGGGAGCTATGGCTACACCTTC.

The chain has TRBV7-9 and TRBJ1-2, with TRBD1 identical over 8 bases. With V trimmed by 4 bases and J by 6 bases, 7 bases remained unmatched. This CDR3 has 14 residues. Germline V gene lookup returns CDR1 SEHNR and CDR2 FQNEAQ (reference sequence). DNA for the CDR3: TGTGCCAGCAGCTCCGACAGGGGACTCAATGGCTACACCTTC. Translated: CASSSDRGLNGYTF. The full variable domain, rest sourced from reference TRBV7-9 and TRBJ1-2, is DTGVSQNPRHKITKRGQNVTFRCDPISEHNRLYWYRQTLGQGPEFLTYFQNEAQLEKSRLLSDRFSAERPKGSFSTLEIQRTEQGDSAMYLCASSSDRGLNGYTFGSGTRLTVV.

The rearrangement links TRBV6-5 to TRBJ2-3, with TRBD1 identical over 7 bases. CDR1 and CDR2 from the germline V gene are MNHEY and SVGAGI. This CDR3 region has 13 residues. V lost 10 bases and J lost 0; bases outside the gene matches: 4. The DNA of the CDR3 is TGTGCCACCGGCAGGGGGAGCACAGATACGCAGTATTTT. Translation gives CATGRGSTDTQYF.

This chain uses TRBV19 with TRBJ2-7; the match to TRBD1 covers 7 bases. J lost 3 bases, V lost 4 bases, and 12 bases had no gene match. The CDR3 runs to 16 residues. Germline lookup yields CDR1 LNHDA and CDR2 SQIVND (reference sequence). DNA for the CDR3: TGTGCCAGTAGTACCACTATCGACAGGGCCAACTACGAGCAGTACTTC. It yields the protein CASSTTIDRANYEQYF.

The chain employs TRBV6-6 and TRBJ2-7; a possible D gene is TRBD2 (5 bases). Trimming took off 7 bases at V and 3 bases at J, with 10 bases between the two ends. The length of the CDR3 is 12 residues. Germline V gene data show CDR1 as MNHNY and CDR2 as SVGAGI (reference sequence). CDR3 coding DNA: TGTGCCAGCAACGCAGGAGGCTACGAGCAGTACTTC. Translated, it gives CASNAGGYEQYF.

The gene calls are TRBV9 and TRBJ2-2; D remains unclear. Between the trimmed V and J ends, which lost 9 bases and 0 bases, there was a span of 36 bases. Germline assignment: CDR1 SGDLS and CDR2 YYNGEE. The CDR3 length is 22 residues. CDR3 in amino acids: CANNSSVLGVRSTLPNTGELFF. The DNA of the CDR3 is TGTGCCAACAACTCCAGCGTTCTAGGTGTGAGATCGACCCTTCCGAACACCGGGGAGCTGTTTTTT. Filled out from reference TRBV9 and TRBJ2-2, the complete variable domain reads DSGVTQTPKHLITATGQRVTLRCSPRSGDLSVYWYQQSLDQGLQFLIQYYNGEERAKGNILERFSAQQFPDLHSELNLSSLELGDSALYFCANNSSVLGVRSTLPNTGELFFGEGSRLTVL.

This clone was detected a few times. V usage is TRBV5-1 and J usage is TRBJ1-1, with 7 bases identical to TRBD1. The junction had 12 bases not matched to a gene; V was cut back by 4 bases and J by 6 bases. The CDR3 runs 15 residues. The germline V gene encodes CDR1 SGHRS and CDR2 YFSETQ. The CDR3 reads CASSVPGQWPAEAFF. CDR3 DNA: TGCGCCAGCAGCGTACCGGGACAGTGGCCAGCTGAAGCTTTCTTT.

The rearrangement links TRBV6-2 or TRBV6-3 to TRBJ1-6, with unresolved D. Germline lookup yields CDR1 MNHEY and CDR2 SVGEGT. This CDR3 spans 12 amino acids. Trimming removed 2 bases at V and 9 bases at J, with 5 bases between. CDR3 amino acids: CASSYEGSPLHF. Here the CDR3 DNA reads TGTGCCAGCAGTTACGAGGGTTCACCCCTCCACTTT.

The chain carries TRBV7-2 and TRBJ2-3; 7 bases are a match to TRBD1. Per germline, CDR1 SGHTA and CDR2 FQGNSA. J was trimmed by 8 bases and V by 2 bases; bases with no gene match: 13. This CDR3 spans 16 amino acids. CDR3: CASSLTGDRATGTQYF. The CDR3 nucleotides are TGTGCCAGCAGCTTAACCGGGGACAGAGCCACTGGTACGCAGTATTTT.

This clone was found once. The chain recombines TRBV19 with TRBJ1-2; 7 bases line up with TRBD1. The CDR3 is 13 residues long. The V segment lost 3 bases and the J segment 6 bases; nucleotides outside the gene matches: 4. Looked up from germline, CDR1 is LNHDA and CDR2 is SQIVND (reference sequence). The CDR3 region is CASSIGRGDGYTF. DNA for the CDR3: TGTGCCAGTAGTATCGGCAGGGGGGATGGCTACACCTTC.